Detailed here is one TCR beta chain. CDR3 length: 13 residues. V lost 4 bases to trimming and J lost 5 bases, with 11 bases between them. CDR1 and CDR2 (germline): SGHTA, FQGNSA. Per the original methods: The detection floor for productive clonotype frequency was 2.59 x 10-5. TCRdb's copy holds only in-frame clones and misses some; the assay was immunoSEQ multiplex PCR. V and J calls and clone size come straight from that table; D and trimming were deduced from the DNA. The table shows 25,000 to 35,000 clones, with roughly 70% occurring only once. This entry belongs to a study of STAT5B mutations in CD4+ large granular lymphocyte leukemia.

The sequenced material came from CD4+ T cells from blood buffy coats. This clonotype was sampled from a human donor in good health. The gene calls are TRBV7-2 and TRBJ2-5, with a tentative D call TRBD1 (6 bases). The CDR3 DNA reads as TGTGCCAGCAGCTGGGGGCTCGGGGAGACCCAGTACTTC. It is translated as CASSWGLGETQYF. Looking up the rest from reference TRBV7-2 and TRBJ2-5 gives the full variable domain: GAGVSQSPSNKVTEKGKDVELRCDPISGHTALYWYRQSLGQGLEFLIYFQGNSAPDKSGLPSDRFSAERTGGSVSTLTIQRTQQEDSAVYLCASSWGLGETQYFGPGTRLLVL.